This T cell receptor beta chain is drawn from a study of Graves' ophthalmopathy and Graves' hyperthyroidism. Worth noting for this clonotype: The antigen is undetermined.

Investigators amplified TCR beta CDR3 regions from RNA transcripts. HTBI primers served in a first-round RT-PCR, which a second-round multiplex PCR followed. TCRdb re-called the multiplex PCR reads through MiXCR, storing one row per CDR3 protein. The profile shows about 380,000 distinct CDR3 sequences, roughly 14% of them singletons. Study-wide findings and caveats: Most expanded clonotypes from thyroid (those above 0.001 frequency) were also found in blood. It was with around 71% sensitivity and almost 75% specificity that the model predicted ophthalmopathy progression. Discrimination between ophthalmopathy and stable hyperthyroidism by a 13-signature model showed about 85% sensitivity and 75% to 84% specificity.

V was trimmed by 3 bases and J by 6 bases, leaving 11 bases between them. Germline CDR1 reads MDHEN; CDR2 reads SYDVKM. The CDR3 contains 13 residues. This chain links TRBV28 with TRBJ1-1, with D unclear. Sequencing was carried out using peripheral blood. The clonotype comes from a woman between 18 and 29 years old with stable Graves' hyperthyroidism. CDR3 loop: CASSLVSPPEAFF. In DNA, the CDR3 is TGTGCCAGCAGTTTGGTGTCGCCTCCTGAAGCTTTCTTT. Drawing the rest from reference TRBV28 and TRBJ1-1, the complete variable domain is DVKVTQSSRYLVKRTGEKVFLECVQDMDHENMFWYRQDPGLGLRLIYFSYDVKMKEKGDIPEGYSVSREKKERFSLILESASTNQTSMYLCASSLVSPPEAFFGQGTRLTVV.